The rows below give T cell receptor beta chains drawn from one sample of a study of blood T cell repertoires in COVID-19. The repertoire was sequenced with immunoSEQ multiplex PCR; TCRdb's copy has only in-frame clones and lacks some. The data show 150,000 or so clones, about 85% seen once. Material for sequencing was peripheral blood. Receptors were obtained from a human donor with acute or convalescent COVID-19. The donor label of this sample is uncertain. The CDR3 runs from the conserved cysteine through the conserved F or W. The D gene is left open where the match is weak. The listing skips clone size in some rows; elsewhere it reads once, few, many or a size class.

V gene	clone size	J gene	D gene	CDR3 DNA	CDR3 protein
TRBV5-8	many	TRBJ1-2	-	TGTGCCAGCAGCGTCGGGACTTCAACCCAGGCATATGGCTACACCTTC	CASSVGTSTQAYGYTF
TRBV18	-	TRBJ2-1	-	TGTGCCAGCTCACCACCACCAGGAATCTCCTACAATGAGCAGTTCTTC	CASSPPPGISYNEQFF
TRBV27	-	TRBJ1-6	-	TGTGCCAGCAGTTTAAGTGAACGAGCCTCTAATTCACCCCTCCACTTT	CASSLSERASNSPLHF
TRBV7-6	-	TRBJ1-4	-	TGTGCCAGCAGCTTAGGAAGGGGTCTGGGGACTAATGAAAAACTGTTTTTT	CASSLGRGLGTNEKLFF
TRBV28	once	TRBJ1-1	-	TGTGCCAGCGCGGGAGGGAGCCTGTATGAAGCTTTCTTT	CASAGGSLYEAFF
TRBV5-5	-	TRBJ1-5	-	TGTGCCAGCAGCTCCAGGCCCCGCTTGGGGGCAGATCAGCCCCAGCATTTT	CASSSRPRLGADQPQHF
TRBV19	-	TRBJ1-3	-	TGTGCCAGTAGTATGGGCATCAATGGAAACACCATATATTTT	CASSMGINGNTIYF
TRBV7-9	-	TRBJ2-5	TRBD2	TGTGCCAGCAGCTTCGCGGGACTAGCGGGGGCACAAGAGACCCAGTACTTC	CASSFAGLAGAQETQYF
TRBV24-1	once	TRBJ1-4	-	TGTGCCACCAGTGAAGGGCAGGGTAATGAAAAACTGTTTTTT	CATSEGQGNEKLFF
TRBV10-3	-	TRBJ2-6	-	TGTGCCATCAGTGAGTCGACAGGCGGGGCCAACGTCCTGACTTTC	CAISESTGGANVLTF
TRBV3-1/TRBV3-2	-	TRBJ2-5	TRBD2	TGTGCCAGCAGCCGGCTACCCGGACTAGCGGGGGTCCAAGAGACCCAGTACTTC	CASSRLPGLAGVQETQYF
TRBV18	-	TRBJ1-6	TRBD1	TGTGCCAGCTCAAGCGGACAGGGGTCACCCCTCCACTTT	CASSSGQGSPLHF
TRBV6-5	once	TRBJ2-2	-	TGTGCCAGCAGTTACGTAGTCAAGACCGGGGAGCTGTTTTTT	CASSYVVKTGELFF
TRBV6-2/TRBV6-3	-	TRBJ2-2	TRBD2	TGTGCCAGCAGTTACCCTAGCGGGACTAACACCGGGGAGCTGTTTTTT	CASSYPSGTNTGELFF
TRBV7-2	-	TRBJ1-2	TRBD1	TGTGCCAGCAGCTTAGCAGGGGGCTCTGGTGGCTACACCTTC	CASSLAGGSGGYTF
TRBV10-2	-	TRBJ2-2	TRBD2	TGCGCCAGCAGGACTAGCGGGGGGTCAACCGGGGAGCTGTTTTTT	CASRTSGGSTGELFF
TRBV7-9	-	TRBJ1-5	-	TGTGCCAGCAGCTTAGGGTCGGCGGATCCAAATCAGCCCCAGCATTTT	CASSLGSADPNQPQHF
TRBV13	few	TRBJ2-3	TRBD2	TGTGCCAGCAGCTTAGGCTCTTGGCTAGCGGGGGGTACAGATACGCAGTATTTT	CASSLGSWLAGGTDTQYF
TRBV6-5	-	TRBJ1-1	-	TGTGCCAGCTACAGGGTGAAAAACACTGAAGCTTTCTTT	CASYRVKNTEAFF
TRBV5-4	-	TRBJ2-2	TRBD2	TGTGCCAGCAGCTCCCGGACTAGCTTCGGGGAGCTGTTTTTT	CASSSRTSFGELFF
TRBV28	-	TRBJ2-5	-	TGTGCCAGCAGCTCCCCCGGTCAAGAGACCCAGTACTTC	CASSSPGQETQYF
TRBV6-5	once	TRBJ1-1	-	TGTGCCACCAGACCTACACAGGGATGGACTGAAGCTTTCTTT	CATRPTQGWTEAFF
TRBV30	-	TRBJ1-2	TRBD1	TGTGCCTGGAGTCGACAGGGGGCTAGAGGTGGCTATGGCTACACCTTC	CAWSRQGARGGYGYTF
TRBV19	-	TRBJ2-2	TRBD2	TGTGCCAGTAGTATCAGACTAGCGGGGGGGCCCGGGGAGCTGTTTTTT	CASSIRLAGGPGELFF
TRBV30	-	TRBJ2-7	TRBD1	TGTGCCTGGAGTTTCACGGGACAGGGGAAAAACGAGCAGTACTTC	CAWSFTGQGKNEQYF
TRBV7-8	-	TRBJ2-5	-	TGTGCCAGCAGCCTCGACAGTAAAGAGACCCAGTACTTC	CASSLDSKETQYF
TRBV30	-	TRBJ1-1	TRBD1	TGTGCCTGGAGTATATCAGGGGGCACTGAAGCTTTCTTT	CAWSISGGTEAFF
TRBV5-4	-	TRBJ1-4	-	TGTGCCAGCAGCCAAGGGGTATTGGAAAAACTGTTTTTT	CASSQGVLEKLFF
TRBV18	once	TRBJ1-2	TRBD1	TGTGCCAGCTCACCAAACAGGGGGGATGGCTACACCTTC	CASSPNRGDGYTF